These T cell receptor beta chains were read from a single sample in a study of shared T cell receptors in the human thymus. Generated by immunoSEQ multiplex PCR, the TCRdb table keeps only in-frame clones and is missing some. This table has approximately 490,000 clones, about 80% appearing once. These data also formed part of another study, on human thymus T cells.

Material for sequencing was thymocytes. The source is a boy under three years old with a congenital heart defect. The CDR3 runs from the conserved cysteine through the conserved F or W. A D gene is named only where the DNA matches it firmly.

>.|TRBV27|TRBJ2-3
CASSQHTDTQYF
TGTGCCAGCAGTCAACACACAGATACGCAGTATTTT
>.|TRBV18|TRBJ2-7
CASSVSGSYEQYF
TGTGCCAGCTCAGTGAGCGGTTCCTACGAGCAGTACTTC
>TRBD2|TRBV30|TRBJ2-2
CAWSVRVAGGNTGELFF
TGTGCCTGGAGTGTACGGGTAGCGGGAGGGAACACCGGGGAGCTGTTTTTT
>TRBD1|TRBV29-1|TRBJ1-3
CSAGQGSGNTIYF
TGCAGCGCCGGACAGGGCTCTGGAAACACCATATATTTT
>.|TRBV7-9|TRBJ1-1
CASSLVRGTNTEAFF
TGTGCCAGCAGCTTAGTTCGGGGGACGAACACTGAAGCTTTCTTT
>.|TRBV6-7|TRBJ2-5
CASSYLTPPAQRETQYF
TGTGCCAGCAGTTACTTGACCCCCCCAGCGCAGAGAGAGACCCAGTACTTC
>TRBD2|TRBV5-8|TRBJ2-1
CASTGGAGRVDNEQFF
TGTGCCAGCACCGGGGGGGCGGGGAGGGTCGACAATGAGCAGTTCTTC
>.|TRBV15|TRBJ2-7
CATSRRWAASHEQYF
TGTGCCACCAGCAGAAGGTGGGCGGCTAGCCACGAGCAGTACTTC
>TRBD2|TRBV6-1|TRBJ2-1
CASSETRTSGSCGNEQFF
TGTGCCAGCAGTGAAACGAGGACTAGCGGGAGTTGTGGCAATGAGCAGTTCTTC
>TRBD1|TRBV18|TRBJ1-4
CASSPRTGKGRVEKLFF
TGTGCCAGCTCACCGAGGACAGGGAAGGGGCGGGTTGAAAAACTGTTTTTT
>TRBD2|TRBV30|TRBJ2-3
CAWSLAGGWDTQYF
TGTGCCTGGAGTCTAGCGGGAGGGTGGGATACGCAGTATTTT
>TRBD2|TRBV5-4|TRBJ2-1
CASSPPGTSGNNEQFF
TGTGCCAGCAGCCCACCCGGGACTAGCGGAAACAATGAGCAGTTCTTC
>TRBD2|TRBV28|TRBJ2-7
CASSPGTSGPSSYEQYF
TGTGCCAGCAGTCCCGGGACTAGCGGGCCTAGCTCCTACGAGCAGTACTTC
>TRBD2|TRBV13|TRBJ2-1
CASTLAGGPSSYNEQFF
TGTGCCAGCACCCTAGCGGGAGGGCCTAGCTCCTACAATGAGCAGTTCTTC
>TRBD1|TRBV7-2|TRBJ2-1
CASSLADGTGTYNEQFF
TGTGCCAGCAGCTTAGCGGACGGGACAGGGACCTACAATGAGCAGTTCTTC
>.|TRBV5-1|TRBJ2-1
CASSSASGTGEQFF
TGCGCCAGCAGCTCGGCTAGCGGGACAGGTGAGCAGTTCTTC
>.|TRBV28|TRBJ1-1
CASTIQLHDPSLMNTEAFF
TGTGCCAGTACTATCCAGCTACATGATCCTTCCTTGATGAACACTGAAGCTTTCTTT
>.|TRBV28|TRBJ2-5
CASSHRDIQETQYF
TGTGCCAGCAGCCACCGGGACATCCAAGAGACCCAGTACTTC